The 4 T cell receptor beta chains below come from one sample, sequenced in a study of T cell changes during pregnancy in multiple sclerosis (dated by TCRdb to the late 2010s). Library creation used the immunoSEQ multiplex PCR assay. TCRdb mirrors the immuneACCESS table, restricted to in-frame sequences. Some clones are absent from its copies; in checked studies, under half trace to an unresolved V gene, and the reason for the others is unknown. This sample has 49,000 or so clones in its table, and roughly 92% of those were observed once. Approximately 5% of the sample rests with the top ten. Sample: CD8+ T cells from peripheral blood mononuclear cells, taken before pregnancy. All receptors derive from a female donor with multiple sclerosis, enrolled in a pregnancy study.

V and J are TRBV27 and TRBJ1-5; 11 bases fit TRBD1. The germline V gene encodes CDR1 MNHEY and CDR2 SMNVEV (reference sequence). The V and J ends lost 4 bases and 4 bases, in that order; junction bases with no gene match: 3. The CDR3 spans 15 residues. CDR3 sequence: CASSSGTGGNQPQHF. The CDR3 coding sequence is TGTGCCAGCAGTTCCGGGACAGGGGGGAATCAGCCCCAGCATTTT.

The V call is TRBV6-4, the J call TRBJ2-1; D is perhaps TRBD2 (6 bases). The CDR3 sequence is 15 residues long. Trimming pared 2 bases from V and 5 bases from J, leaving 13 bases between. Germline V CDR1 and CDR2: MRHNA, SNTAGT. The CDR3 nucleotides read TGTGCCAGCAGTGACGGTAGCGGCAATAACAATGAGCAGTTCTTC. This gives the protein CASSDGSGNNNEQFF.

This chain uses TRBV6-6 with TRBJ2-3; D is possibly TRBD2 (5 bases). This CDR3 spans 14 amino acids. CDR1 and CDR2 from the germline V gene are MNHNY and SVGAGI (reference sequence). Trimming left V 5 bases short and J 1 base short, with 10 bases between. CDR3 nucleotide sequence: TGTGCCAGCAGTCCAGTTAGCGGCACAGATACGCAGTATTTT. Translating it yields CASSPVSGTDTQYF.

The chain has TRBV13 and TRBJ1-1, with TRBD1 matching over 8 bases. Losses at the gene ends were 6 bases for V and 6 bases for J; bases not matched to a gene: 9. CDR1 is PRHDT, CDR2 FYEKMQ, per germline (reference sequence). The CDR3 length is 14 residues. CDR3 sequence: CASSLQGGLAEAFF. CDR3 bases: TGTGCCAGCAGTCTACAGGGGGGTTTGGCTGAAGCTTTCTTT.